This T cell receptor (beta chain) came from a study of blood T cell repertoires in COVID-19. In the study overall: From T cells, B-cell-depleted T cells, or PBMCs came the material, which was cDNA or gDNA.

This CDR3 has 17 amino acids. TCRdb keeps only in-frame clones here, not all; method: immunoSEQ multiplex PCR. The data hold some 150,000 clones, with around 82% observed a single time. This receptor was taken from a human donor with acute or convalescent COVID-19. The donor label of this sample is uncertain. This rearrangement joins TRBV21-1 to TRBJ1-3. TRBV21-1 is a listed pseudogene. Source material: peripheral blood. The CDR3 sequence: CASSKGRGRVTVNTIYF. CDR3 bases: TGTGCCAGCAGCAAAGGTAGGGGGAGGGTTACTGTGAACACCATATATTTT.